This T cell receptor (beta chain) stems from a study (dated by TCRdb to the mid-2010s). For the wider study: The research examined where HIV persistence comes from in people whose immune systems controlled HIV infection without treatment.

Worth noting for this clonotype: Its antigen is still unknown. Base qualities are missing; no much larger clone stands one base away.

Receptor amplification or capture employed 5' RACE. The reads were generated on an Illumina HiSeq 2000. Using fastp trimming at Q25 and MiXCR clonotype assembly, TCRdb reanalyzed the public sequencing data and kept in-frame beta chains. Identical CDR3 protein sequences are pooled into one entry, listed with their most common genes and DNA. The sample includes approximately 400 distinct CDR3 sequences, with around 8.4% observed a single time. The ten largest clones take up less than 60% of the sample. The sequence came from a male donor with HIV. Sequenced sample: effector memory T cells from blood PBMCs. Read against the paper, the sample's cell subset or site label means: effector memory CD4+ T cells.

CDR3 loop: CSARRTEISNQPQHF. The sequenced DNA is TGCAGTGCTAGGAGGACAGAAATAAGCAATCAGCCCCAGCATTTT. The receptor chain draws on TRBV20-1 and TRBJ1-5; a weak D assignment points to TRBD1 (6 bases agree). From the cysteine through the phenylalanine, the CDR3 covers 15 amino acids. Solely the CDR3 DNA is kept, with 45 bases framed from the first base. Deletion took 3 bases off V and 1 base off J, with a span of 13 bases between the germline ends. Based on the germline V gene (reference sequence), the CDR1 and CDR2 sequences are DFQATT and SNEGSKA.